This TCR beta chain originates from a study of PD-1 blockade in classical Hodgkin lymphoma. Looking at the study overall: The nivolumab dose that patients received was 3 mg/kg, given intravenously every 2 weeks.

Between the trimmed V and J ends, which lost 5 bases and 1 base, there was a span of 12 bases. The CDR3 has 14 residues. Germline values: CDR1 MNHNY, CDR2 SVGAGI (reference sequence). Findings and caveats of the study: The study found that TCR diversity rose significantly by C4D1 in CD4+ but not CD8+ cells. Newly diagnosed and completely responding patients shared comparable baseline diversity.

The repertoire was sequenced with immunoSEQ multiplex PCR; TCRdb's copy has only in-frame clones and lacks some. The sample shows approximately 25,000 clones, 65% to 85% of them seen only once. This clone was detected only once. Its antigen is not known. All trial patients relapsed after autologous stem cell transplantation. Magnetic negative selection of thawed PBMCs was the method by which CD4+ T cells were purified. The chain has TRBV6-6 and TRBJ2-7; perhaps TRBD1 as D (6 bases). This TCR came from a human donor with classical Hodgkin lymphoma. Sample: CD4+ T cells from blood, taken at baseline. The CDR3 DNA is TGTGCCAGCAGTCAACAGGGAACTTCCTACGAGCAGTACTTC. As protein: CASSQQGTSYEQYF.